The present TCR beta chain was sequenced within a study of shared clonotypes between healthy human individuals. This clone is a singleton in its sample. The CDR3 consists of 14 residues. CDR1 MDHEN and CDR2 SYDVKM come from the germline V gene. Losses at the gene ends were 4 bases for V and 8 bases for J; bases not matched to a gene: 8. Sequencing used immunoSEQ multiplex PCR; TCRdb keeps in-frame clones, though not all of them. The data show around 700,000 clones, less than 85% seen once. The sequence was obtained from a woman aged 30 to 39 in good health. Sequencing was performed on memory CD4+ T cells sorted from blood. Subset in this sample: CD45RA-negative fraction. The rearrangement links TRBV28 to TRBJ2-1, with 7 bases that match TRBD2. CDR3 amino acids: CASSWAGREHEQFF. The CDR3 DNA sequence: TGTGCCAGCAGTTGGGCGGGGAGGGAGCATGAGCAGTTCTTC.